This record looks at one TCR beta chain sequence and its context. Antigen: not known. The source of the sample is a study of cytomegalovirus exposure and HLA in healthy donors. General study points: TCR beta V- and J-gene trimming was later associated with a missense DCLRE1C variant. In terms of immune exposure information, only CMV serostatus was available.

PCR employed 60 Vbeta and 13 Jbeta primers. Per the study methods: It was a later analysis that counted about 80 million unique TCR beta chains, of which 9 million to 13 million were shared. Only in-frame clones appear in the TCRdb table, and some are missing; sequencing was by immunoSEQ multiplex PCR. V, J and clone size are taken as reported in that table, and D and trimming were inferred from the DNA itself. There are about 160,000 clones in the sample; about 79% occur only once, and roughly 6.5% lies in the top ten. Trimming cost V 5 bases and J 10 bases; bases outside gene matches: 8. Germline V gives CDR1 SGHNT, CDR2 YYREEE (reference sequence). The CDR3 totals 14 residues.

The source material was PBMCs. The receptor was derived from a man between 45 and 60 years old in good health and CMV-seropositive. This chain joins TRBV5-4 and TRBJ2-1, with 11 nucleotides matching TRBD2. The DNA of the CDR3 is TGTGCCAGCAGGTTTAGCGGGGGGGCACGGGAGCAGTTCTTC. Amino acids: CASRFSGGAREQFF. Looking up the rest from reference TRBV5-4 and TRBJ2-1 gives the full variable domain: ETGVTQSPTHLIKTRGQQVTLRCSSQSGHNTVSWYQQALGQGPQFIFQYYREEENGRGNFPPRFSGLQFPNYSSELNVNALELDDSALYLCASRFSGGAREQFFGPGTRLTVL.